The 30 T cell receptor beta chains given below trace back to one sample, sequenced in a study of shared clonotypes between healthy human individuals. The method was immunoSEQ multiplex PCR; TCRdb's version includes in-frame clones alone and lacks a portion of them. This sample has 850,000 to 1,200,000 clones, with about 75% found just once. Sequences were obtained from memory CD4+ T cells sorted from blood. Subset: CD45RA-negative fraction. The receptors originated from a man aged 18 to 30 in good health.

This CDR3 is CASNTGQGNQPQHF. CDR3 bases: TGTGCCAGCAATACGGGGCAGGGGAATCAGCCCCAGCATTTT. V is TRBV19 and J is TRBJ1-5; the D gene is possibly TRBD1 (6 bases). The V and J ends lost 9 bases and 4 bases respectively, with 16 bases between them. CDR1 is LNHDA and CDR2 is SQIVND in the germline V gene (reference sequence). The CDR3 contains 14 residues. The entire variable domain, with the rest obtained from reference TRBV19 and TRBJ1-5, is as follows: DGGITQSPKYLFRKEGQNVTLSCEQNLNHDAMYWYRQDPGQGLRLIYYSQIVNDFQKGDIAEGYSVSREKKESFPLTVTSAQKNPTAFYLCASNTGQGNQPQHFGDGTRLSIL.

The chain uses TRBV1 and TRBJ1-5; TRBD1, the table's D call, was not compared with the DNA. TRBV1 is a pseudogene locus. The CDR3 is 17 amino acids. CDR3 amino acids: CTSSRPGTRTGNQPQHF. For the CDR3, the DNA is TGCACCAGCAGCCGCCCGGGGACCAGGACAGGTAATCAGCCCCAGCATTTT.

The CDR3 DNA reads TGTGCCAGTAGTATCTTTCCAGGGACATTCCCCTACGAGCAGTACTTC. It specifies CASSIFPGTFPYEQYF. The chain combines TRBV19 with TRBJ2-7, with D possibly being TRBD1 (6 bases). Germline CDR1 reads LNHDA; CDR2 reads SQIVND (reference sequence). The CDR3 extends over 16 amino acids. V lost 3 bases and J lost 2, with 17 bases in between.

This sequence joins TRBV4-3 and TRBJ2-7, with 8 bases that match TRBD2. The V segment lost 0 bases and the J segment 6 bases; nucleotides outside the gene matches: 7. CDR1 and CDR2 (germline): LGHNA, YSLEER. CDR3 length: 15 residues. CDR3 sequence: CASSQEASGLIEQYF. The CDR3 nucleotides read TGCGCCAGCAGCCAAGAGGCTAGCGGGCTAATCGAGCAGTACTTC.

The table lists this clone with a count of one. The chain uses TRBV29-1 and TRBJ1-2, with 7 bases aligning to TRBD1. The germline V gene encodes CDR1 SQVTM and CDR2 ANQGSEA. The trim removed 7 bases at V and 0 bases at J, leaving 5 bases unmatched. This CDR3 region has 13 residues. In DNA, the CDR3 is TGCAGCGGGGGGACAGCCACTAACTATGGCTACACCTTC. It encodes CSGGTATNYGYTF.

This chain links TRBV5-8 with TRBJ2-3; D possibly uses TRBD1 or TRBD2 (6 bases each). Germline V gene sequence: CDR1 SGHTS, CDR2 YDEGEE. Trimming took 3 bases from V and 2 from J, leaving 16 bases between them. CDR3 length: 16 amino acids. In nucleotides, the CDR3 is TGTGCCAGCAGCTCTGGGGGCGGGACGAACACAGATACGCAGTATTTT. Its translation: CASSSGGGTNTDTQYF.

The chain combines TRBV9 with TRBJ1-1; D is unresolved. V lost 4 bases to trimming and J lost 3 bases, with 13 bases between them. Germline assignment: CDR1 SGDLS and CDR2 YYNGEE. This CDR3 spans 14 amino acids. The CDR3 DNA reads as TGTGCCAGCAGCCCTCGGGGTTCCGACACTGAAGCTTTCTTT. Amino acid sequence: CASSPRGSDTEAFF.

The chain has TRBV4-1 and TRBJ2-7, with D unresolved. This CDR3 is built from 12 residues. The germline gives CDR1 MGHRA, CDR2 YSYEKL. Deletions cut 0 bases from V and 2 bases from J, with 2 bases between. The CDR3 DNA reads TGCGCCAGCAGCCAAGAGCCCTACGAGCAGTACTTC. Encoded protein: CASSQEPYEQYF.

V usage is TRBV7-9 and J usage is TRBJ1-3; D gene uncertain. Per the germline V gene, CDR1 is SEHNR and CDR2 is FQNEAQ (reference sequence). This CDR3 contains 15 residues. Trimming shortened V by 6 bases and J by 0 bases, and 12 bases separated the two germline ends. CDR3 coding DNA: TGTGCCAGCAGGTTTGGGTCCCTCTCTGGAAACACCATATATTTT. Residues: CASRFGSLSGNTIYF. Looking up the rest from reference TRBV7-9 and TRBJ1-3 gives the full variable domain: DTGVSQNPRHKITKRGQNVTFRCDPISEHNRLYWYRQTLGQGPEFLTYFQNEAQLEKSRLLSDRFSAERPKGSFSTLEIQRTEQGDSAMYLCASRFGSLSGNTIYFGEGSWLTVV.

This clone has a count of ten or more. V and J are TRBV30 and TRBJ1-3; possible D gene TRBD1, 5 bases. Trimming removed 0 bases at V and 2 bases at J, with 11 bases between. CDR3 length equals 15 residues. Germline lookup yields CDR1 GTSNPN and CDR2 SVGIG (reference sequence). Written as DNA, the CDR3 is TGTGCCTGGAGTGTACTGGACACGCCTGGAAACACCATATATTTT. Protein: CAWSVLDTPGNTIYF.

About this clone itself: At one end the junction does not follow the germline gene, possibly because of a read error. This sequence joins TRBV7-7 and TRBJ2-3; unclear D gene. Germline CDR1 reads SSHAT; CDR2 reads FNYEAQ (reference sequence). This CDR3 contains 15 residues. CDR3 in amino acids: CASSLADGPTDTQYF. The CDR3 DNA sequence: TGTGCTAGCAGCTTAGCTGACGGGCCCACAGATACGCAGTATTTT.

The CDR3 bases are TGTGCCAGCAGTGTTCAGGGTACGGTTAATCAGCCCCAGCATTTT. Translated: CASSVQGTVNQPQHF. The V gene is TRBV2, the J gene TRBJ1-5, with a tentative D call TRBD1 (5 bases). Trimming took 4 bases from V and 4 from J, leaving 14 bases between them. The CDR3 length is 15 residues. Germline CDR1 and CDR2: SNHLY and FYNNEI.

CDR3 residues: CASSMQPGISTVTYEQYF. The CDR3 DNA reads as TGCGCCAGCAGCATGCAACCGGGCATCTCCACAGTAACGTACGAGCAGTACTTC. J is TRBJ2-7 and V is TRBV5-1; D not certain. Trimming removed 4 bases at V and 4 bases at J, with 27 bases between. Germline lookup yields CDR1 SGHRS and CDR2 YFSETQ. The CDR3 runs 18 residues.

The chain couples TRBV18 to TRBJ2-7; TRBD1 agrees at 9 bases. The length of the CDR3 is 17 residues. From germline, CDR1 is KGHSH and CDR2 LQKENI. Trimming at V came to 2 bases and at J to 2 bases, leaving 10 bases not matched to a gene. The CDR3, as DNA: TGTGCCAGCTCACCATCGAACCCCGGGACAGGGACCTACGAGCAGTACTTC. The encoded protein is CASSPSNPGTGTYEQYF.

The chain is built from TRBV29-1 and TRBJ1-1, with 7 nucleotides matching TRBD1. V trimming: 7 bases; J trimming: 2 bases; junction bases outside the gene matches: 7. Per the germline V gene, CDR1 is SQVTM and CDR2 is ANQGSEA. The CDR3 consists of 13 residues. In DNA, the CDR3 is TGCAGCGGGGTTGACAGGGTTAACACTGAAGCTTTCTTT. Its translation: CSGVDRVNTEAFF.

The chain carries TRBV7-8 and TRBJ1-1; 9 bases are shared with TRBD1. CDR3 length: 16 residues. J gave up 3 bases and V 6 bases, and 11 bases lay outside the gene matches. The germline V gene encodes CDR1 SGHVS and CDR2 FQNEAQ. As DNA, the CDR3 is TGTGCCAGCAGGAGACCGGGACAGGGTACGGACACTGAAGCTTTCTTT. Its protein is CASRRPGQGTDTEAFF.

The chain employs TRBV2 and TRBJ1-5, with D possibly matching TRBD1 (6 bases). Trimming took 1 base from V and 7 from J, leaving 11 bases between them. CDR3 length equals 14 residues. Germline V CDR1 and CDR2: SNHLY, FYNNEI. The CDR3 sequence is CASSEGGGRQPQHF. CDR3 DNA: TGTGCCAGCAGTGAAGGAGGGGGAAGACAGCCCCAGCATTTT.

This chain connects TRBV19 to TRBJ2-4, with 11 bases aligning to TRBD1. CDR1 and CDR2 (germline): LNHDA, SQIVND (reference sequence). V gave up 6 bases and J gave up 10 bases; unmatched junction bases: 5. This CDR3 region has 13 residues. The CDR3 nucleotides are TGTGCCAGTAGAACCGGGACAGGGGGGATTCAGTACTTC. Translation: CASRTGTGGIQYF.

The chain is built from TRBV30 and TRBJ1-2, with D uncertain. The CDR3 has 13 residues. V shed 5 bases and J shed 8 bases, with 18 bases lying between them. CDR1 and CDR2 from the germline V gene are GTSNPN and SVGIG (reference sequence). The CDR3 sequence is CAWELSGVEGYTF. DNA for the CDR3: TGTGCCTGGGAGCTGAGTGGGGTCGAGGGCTACACCTTC.

V is TRBV5-1 and J is TRBJ2-1, with 14 bases lining up with TRBD2. The CDR3 has 16 residues. CDR1 and CDR2 (germline): SGHRS, YFSETQ. V shed 4 bases and J 7 bases; nucleotides not matched to a gene: 7. CDR3 loop: CASSPARLAGGNEQFF. Written as DNA, the CDR3 is TGCGCCAGCAGCCCGGCCCGACTAGCGGGGGGGAATGAGCAGTTCTTC.

The genes are TRBV14 and TRBJ2-7; TRBD1 matches at 7 bases. The germline gives CDR1 SGHDN, CDR2 FVKESK. The CDR3 consists of 17 residues. The J segment lost 1 base and the V segment lost 1 base, leaving 10 bases of the junction unmatched. CDR3 sequence reads: CASSQGKGAIFSYEQYF. The CDR3 DNA follows: TGTGCCAGCAGCCAAGGGAAGGGGGCCATCTTTTCCTACGAGCAGTACTTC. Supplemented by reference TRBV14 and TRBJ2-7, the full variable domain reads EAGVTQFPSHSVIEKGQTVTLRCDPISGHDNLYWYRRVMGKEIKFLLHFVKESKQDESGMPNNRFLAERTGGTYSTLKVQPAELEDSGVYFCASSQGKGAIFSYEQYFGPGTRLTVT.

The V gene is TRBV7-2, the J gene TRBJ2-7; perhaps TRBD2 as D (5 bases). Trimming stripped 5 bases from V and 0 bases from J, with 17 bases between. The CDR3 length is 16 residues. The germline CDR1 and CDR2 sequences are SGHTA and FQGNSA. CDR3 loop: CASSAQIAFSSYEQYF. Here the CDR3 DNA reads TGTGCCAGCAGCGCGCAGATAGCGTTTAGCTCCTACGAGCAGTACTTC.

This chain connects TRBV5-8 to TRBJ2-1; 10 bases line up with TRBD2. The CDR3 runs 15 residues. Germline CDR1 and CDR2: SGHTS and YDEGEE. V was clipped by 5 bases and J by 3 bases; unmatched bases: 5. CDR3 in amino acids: CASSHGTSVYNEQFF. Written as DNA, the CDR3 is TGTGCCAGCAGTCACGGGACTAGCGTCTACAATGAGCAGTTCTTC.

The J gene is TRBJ2-2, the V gene TRBV11-2, with 8 bases lining up with TRBD1. CDR3 length: 17 amino acids. V dropped 0 bases and J dropped 9; count of bases not matched to a gene: 12. Germline assignment: CDR1 SGHAT and CDR2 FQNNGV. The CDR3 spells CASSLDSGQGLSRELFF. CDR3 sequence (DNA): TGTGCCAGCAGCTTAGATAGCGGACAGGGATTGTCCCGGGAGCTGTTTTTT. The full variable domain, with the rest looked up from reference TRBV11-2 and TRBJ2-2, is EAGVAQSPRYKIIEKRQSVAFWCNPISGHATLYWYQQILGQGPKLLIQFQNNGVVDDSQLPKDRFSAERLKGVDSTLKIQPAKLEDSAVYLCASSLDSGQGLSRELFFGEGSRLTVL.

The CDR3 region is CASSLSSSGGKIDFF. The CDR3 DNA reads TGTGCCAGCAGCTTGTCGTCTAGCGGGGGGAAGATTGACTTCTTC. The chain combines TRBV5-6 with TRBJ2-1; 11 nucleotides line up with TRBD2. Germline V gene data show CDR1 as SGHDT and CDR2 as YYEEEE. CDR3 size: 15 residues. The ends lost 1 base at V and 16 bases at J; junction bases unmatched: 13. The variable domain in full, with the rest retrieved from reference TRBV5-6 and TRBJ2-1, is DAGVTQSPTHLIKTRGQQVTLRCSPKSGHDTVSWYQQALGQGPQFIFQYYEEEERQRGNFPDRFSGHQFPNYSSELNVNALLLGDSALYLCASSLSSSGGKIDFFGPGTRLTVL.

The chain uses TRBV2 and TRBJ2-7; D remains ambiguous. Germline values: CDR1 SNHLY, CDR2 FYNNEI. The CDR3 length is 11 residues. V was cut by 6 bases and J by 4 bases, with 7 bases left in between. In DNA, the CDR3 is TGTGCCAGCAGATTCGTTTACGAGCAGTACTTC. It is translated as CASRFVYEQYF.

The table lists this clone with many counts. The chain has TRBV27 and TRBJ2-7; 7 bases map to TRBD1. This CDR3 is 15 amino acids long. Per germline, CDR1 MNHEY and CDR2 SMNVEV (reference sequence). Trimming cost V 2 bases and J 2 bases; bases outside gene matches: 6. Written as DNA, the CDR3 is TGTGCCAGCAGTTTAAAAGAAACAGGGGCCTACGAGCAGTACTTC. Translation gives CASSLKETGAYEQYF.

The chain is built from TRBV10-3 and TRBJ2-1, with D possibly TRBD1 on 6 matching bases. The CDR3 covers 16 residues. In germline, CDR1 is ENHRY, CDR2 SYGVKD. V was cut by 0 bases and J by 5 bases, with 14 bases left in between. CDR3 loop: CAISESTGQSNNEQFF. CDR3 DNA: TGTGCCATCAGTGAGTCGACGGGACAAAGTAACAATGAGCAGTTCTTC.

This chain uses TRBV5-1 with TRBJ2-1; 10 bases align to TRBD2. The J segment lost 9 bases and the V segment lost 4 bases, leaving 13 bases of the junction unmatched. The CDR3 is 16 amino acids. Germline CDR1 is SGHRS and CDR2 is YFSETQ. CDR3 in amino acids: CASSPLERGGQAEQFF. CDR3 nucleotides: TGCGCCAGCAGCCCCTTGGAGCGGGGGGGCCAGGCTGAGCAGTTCTTC.

The chain combines TRBV5-1 with TRBJ2-5; TRBD2 aligns across 7 bases. Germline CDR1 reads SGHRS; CDR2 reads YFSETQ. CDR3 size: 13 residues. The ends lost 0 bases at V and 5 bases at J; junction bases unmatched: 1. CDR3 sequence (DNA): TGCGCCAGCAGCTTGGTACTAGCGGAGACCCAGTACTTC. It yields the protein CASSLVLAETQYF.